A selection of T cell receptor beta chains follows, all from one sample in a study of cytomegalovirus exposure and HLA in healthy donors. TCRdb's copy holds only in-frame clones and misses some; the assay was immunoSEQ multiplex PCR. This table has about 120,000 clones, roughly 79% appearing once. The sequenced sample was PBMCs. The receptors derive from a woman under 30 in good health and CMV-seronegative. CDR3s include the opening cysteine and the closing phenylalanine or tryptophan. The order of the fields is D gene, V gene, clone size, J gene, CDR3 protein, CDR3 DNA. D genes are given only for firm matches. Expanded clones are given a class, and other clones once, few, many or no size at all.

D gene: .; V gene: TRBV7-9; clone size: few; J gene: TRBJ1-5; CDR3 protein: CASSQGNQPQHF; CDR3 DNA: TGTGCCAGCAGTCAGGGGAATCAGCCCCAGCATTTT
D gene: TRBD2; V gene: TRBV5-4; clone size: .; J gene: TRBJ2-3; CDR3 protein: CASSLGGTRTDTQYF; CDR3 DNA: TGTGCCAGCAGCTTGGGGGGGACTAGAACAGATACGCAGTATTTT
D gene: .; V gene: TRBV10-3; clone size: few; J gene: TRBJ2-4; CDR3 protein: CAISEHALWVHTLTGALAKNIQYF; CDR3 DNA: TGTGCCATCAGTGAGCACGCATTGTGGGTACATACTTTGACAGGAGCTCTAGCCAAAAACATTCAGTACTTC
D gene: TRBD2; V gene: TRBV6-5; clone size: .; J gene: TRBJ2-5; CDR3 protein: CASSYSIAGETQYF; CDR3 DNA: TGTGCCAGCAGTTACTCGATAGCGGGAGAGACCCAGTACTTC
D gene: TRBD2; V gene: TRBV4-1; clone size: .; J gene: TRBJ2-3; CDR3 protein: CASSQGLAGGISTDTQYF; CDR3 DNA: TGCGCCAGCAGCCAGGGGTTAGCGGGGGGGATTAGCACAGATACGCAGTATTTT
D gene: .; V gene: TRBV20-1; clone size: .; J gene: TRBJ1-2; CDR3 protein: CSARQGRGYTF; CDR3 DNA: TGCAGTGCGCGTCAGGGTAGGGGCTACACCTTC
D gene: TRBD1; V gene: TRBV5-1; clone size: .; J gene: TRBJ1-2; CDR3 protein: CASSQTTGFDGYTF; CDR3 DNA: TGCGCCAGCAGCCAAACGACAGGGTTTGATGGCTACACCTTC
D gene: .; V gene: TRBV7-9; clone size: once; J gene: TRBJ1-6; CDR3 protein: CASREGRGHSPLHF; CDR3 DNA: TGTGCCAGCAGAGAAGGCAGGGGACATTCACCCCTCCACTTT
D gene: .; V gene: TRBV6-5; clone size: .; J gene: TRBJ1-1; CDR3 protein: CASSGQMNTEAFF; CDR3 DNA: TGTGCCAGCAGCGGACAGATGAACACTGAAGCTTTCTTT
D gene: TRBD2; V gene: TRBV6-1; clone size: .; J gene: TRBJ2-3; CDR3 protein: CASSEQWGRAQYF; CDR3 DNA: TGTGCCAGCAGTGAACAGTGGGGGAGGGCGCAGTATTTT
D gene: TRBD1; V gene: TRBV6-1; clone size: .; J gene: TRBJ1-2; CDR3 protein: CASPGGNYGYTF; CDR3 DNA: TGTGCCAGCCCAGGGGGCAACTATGGCTACACCTTC
D gene: .; V gene: TRBV9; clone size: few; J gene: TRBJ1-2; CDR3 protein: CASSVGADGYTF; CDR3 DNA: TGTGCCAGCAGCGTAGGGGCAGATGGCTACACCTTC
D gene: .; V gene: TRBV30; clone size: .; J gene: TRBJ1-6; CDR3 protein: CAWRRDYNSPLHF; CDR3 DNA: TGTGCCTGGAGGCGGGACTATAATTCACCCCTCCACTTT
D gene: TRBD2; V gene: TRBV7-9; clone size: .; J gene: TRBJ2-7; CDR3 protein: CASSGLAGNSYEQYF; CDR3 DNA: TGTGCCAGCAGTGGACTAGCGGGGAATTCCTACGAGCAGTACTTC
D gene: .; V gene: TRBV29-1; clone size: few; J gene: TRBJ2-5; CDR3 protein: CSVEGRWQETQYF; CDR3 DNA: TGCAGCGTTGAAGGGAGGTGGCAAGAGACCCAGTACTTC
D gene: TRBD1; V gene: TRBV5-1; clone size: .; J gene: TRBJ1-2; CDR3 protein: CASSSGWTGLNYGYTF; CDR3 DNA: TGCGCCAGCAGCTCGGGCTGGACAGGCCTTAACTATGGCTACACCTTC
D gene: .; V gene: TRBV19; clone size: .; J gene: TRBJ2-2; CDR3 protein: CASTGYGELFF; CDR3 DNA: TGTGCCAGTACAGGGTACGGGGAGCTGTTTTTT
D gene: TRBD2; V gene: TRBV5-6; clone size: .; J gene: TRBJ2-5; CDR3 protein: CASSRGLAGGLGETQYF; CDR3 DNA: TGTGCCAGCAGCCGGGGACTAGCGGGGGGGCTAGGAGAGACCCAGTACTTC
D gene: .; V gene: TRBV4-1; clone size: .; J gene: TRBJ2-1; CDR3 protein: CASSPPPSMLGGNNEQFF; CDR3 DNA: TGCGCCAGCAGCCCTCCCCCATCTATGCTAGGAGGGAACAATGAGCAGTTCTTC
D gene: .; V gene: TRBV5-8; clone size: .; J gene: TRBJ2-7; CDR3 protein: CASSPSTALSYEQYF; CDR3 DNA: TGTGCCAGCAGCCCCTCGACAGCTTTGTCCTACGAGCAGTACTTC
D gene: .; V gene: TRBV6-6; clone size: .; J gene: TRBJ1-3; CDR3 protein: CASSQPRPGDTIYF; CDR3 DNA: TGTGCCAGCAGTCAGCCCCGCCCGGGAGACACCATATATTTT
D gene: .; V gene: TRBV7-8; clone size: .; J gene: TRBJ1-2; CDR3 protein: CASSLGPHYGYTF; CDR3 DNA: TGTGCCAGCAGCTTAGGGCCGCACTATGGCTACACCTTC
D gene: .; V gene: TRBV30; clone size: .; J gene: TRBJ2-1; CDR3 protein: CAWSDHLVRRQFF; CDR3 DNA: TGTGCCTGGAGTGACCACTTAGTTAGAAGGCAGTTCTTC
D gene: .; V gene: TRBV7-6; clone size: .; J gene: TRBJ2-7; CDR3 protein: CASSLAGPLTYEQYF; CDR3 DNA: TGTGCCAGCAGCCTCGCGGGTCCCCTTACCTACGAGCAGTACTTC
D gene: .; V gene: TRBV11-2; clone size: once; J gene: TRBJ2-7; CDR3 protein: CASSFEGPYEQYF; CDR3 DNA: TGTGCCAGCAGCTTCGAGGGTCCCTACGAGCAGTACTTC
D gene: .; V gene: TRBV4-1; clone size: .; J gene: TRBJ2-2; CDR3 protein: CASSLLPAASTANTGELFF; CDR3 DNA: TGCGCCAGCAGCCTGCTGCCAGCCGCGAGCACAGCGAACACCGGGGAGCTGTTTTTT
D gene: .; V gene: TRBV6-5; clone size: .; J gene: TRBJ2-7; CDR3 protein: CASSQTGYSYEQYF; CDR3 DNA: TGTGCCAGCAGTCAAACAGGGTACTCCTACGAGCAGTACTTC
D gene: .; V gene: TRBV28; clone size: .; J gene: TRBJ2-2; CDR3 protein: CASRTGNTGELFF; CDR3 DNA: TGTGCCAGCAGGACAGGGAACACCGGGGAGCTGTTTTTT
D gene: .; V gene: TRBV6-4; clone size: once; J gene: TRBJ2-3; CDR3 protein: CASRERPHSTDTQYF; CDR3 DNA: TGTGCCAGCAGAGAGCGGCCGCACAGCACAGATACGCAGTATTTT
D gene: .; V gene: TRBV7-9; clone size: .; J gene: TRBJ2-3; CDR3 protein: CASTPSRVTDTQYF; CDR3 DNA: TGTGCCAGCACCCCAAGCCGGGTCACAGATACGCAGTATTTT